The clone carrying this TCR beta chain was seen many times. What it recognizes is unknown. The sample originates from a study of T-cell memory formation after mild COVID-19. Turning to the study itself: Across donors, TCR clusters were largely donor specific.

Overall study findings and caveats: Confirmation was lacking for SARS-CoV-2 specificity of second-wave clones that peaked on day 37. Day 15 to 85 contracting clones showed balanced CD4/CD8; later expanders leaned CD4+. Memory sampled before infection contained some responding clones, suggesting cross-reactive memory joined.

TCRdb ran MiXCR on the 5' RACE reads and lists one entry per CDR3 protein. The sample holds approximately 51,000 distinct CDR3 sequences, roughly a tenth seen once. This clonotype originated in an adult woman who had mild COVID-19 (a few samples of this study predate the infection). Cell type and time point are not known. The sequencing sample was made of PBMCs or a T cell subset sorted from them (not recorded which).

CDR3 sequence reads: CASSRPRAGVDEQYF. The CDR3 nucleotides read TGTGCCAGCAGTCGCCCCCGGGCAGGGGTGGACGAGCAGTACTTC. V and J are TRBV27 and TRBJ2-7, with D possibly being TRBD1 (6 bases). Germline loops: CDR1 MNHEY, CDR2 SMNVEV (reference sequence). This CDR3 region has 15 residues. The V and J ends lost 5 bases and 5 bases respectively, with 19 bases between them.